This T cell receptor beta chain was recorded in a study of breast tumors, draining lymph nodes, adjacent tissues. TCRdb independently ran MiXCR on the multiplex PCR reads; one entry per CDR3 protein. The sample gives some 130,000 distinct CDR3 sequences, around 20% of which show up once; about 3.5% is in the top ten. This clonotype was seen ten or more times. Its antigen is not identified. The lymph nodes were axillary draining lymph nodes from breast cancer patients. Study findings and constraints: Tumors had less TCR diversity than lymph nodes, more than nontumor tissue. Findings are consistent with lymph node origin and intratumoral expansion of most tumor T cells. Luminal-like breast cancer showed significantly greater tumor-nontumor repertoire similarity than basal-like breast cancer did.

Sequenced input: axillary lymph node tissue. The receptor was isolated from a female donor with breast cancer. Some clones in this sample may be carry-over from other donors' samples.

CDR3 DNA: TGCGCCAGCAGCCATAGCGGGAGCGATCACGAGCAGTACTTC. Translated, it gives CASSHSGSDHEQYF. The V call is TRBV5-1, the J call TRBJ2-7, with TRBD2 identical over 9 bases. After removal of 4 bases from V and 5 bases from J, the junction contained 7 bases not matched to a gene. The CDR3 sequence is 14 residues long. The V gene's germline CDR1 is SGHRS and CDR2 YFSETQ.